The 28 T cell receptor beta chains reported below all come from one sample, sequenced in a study of regulatory T cells in long-lasting Graves disease. Building the TCR beta libraries relied on iRepertoire HTBI primers, and CDR3 regions underwent Arm-PCR. TCRdb ran MiXCR on the multiplex PCR reads and lists one entry per CDR3 protein. The sample includes around 330,000 distinct CDR3 sequences, 18% of them seen just once. Sample time point: newly diagnosed GD, antithyroid drugs for less than 3 months. The TCR library used RNA extracted from PBMCs. Sequencing used peripheral blood mononuclear cells (PBMCs), obtained at new diagnosis, from a patient treated with antithyroid drugs. The receptors shown here come from a female donor with Graves disease.

The sample holds many counts of this clonotype. The chain is built from TRBV30 and TRBJ2-1; D possibly uses TRBD1 or TRBD2 (5 bases each). From germline, CDR1 is GTSNPN and CDR2 SVGIG (reference sequence). V was cut by 0 bases and J by 7 bases, with 16 bases left in between. The CDR3 loop spans 15 amino acids. CDR3 amino acids: CAWSVTGPWENEQFF. The CDR3 bases are TGTGCCTGGAGTGTAACGGGACCTTGGGAGAATGAGCAGTTCTTC.

This clonotype came up many times. V gene TRBV2 combines with J gene TRBJ2-2, with D hard to call. Deletions cut 8 bases from V and 2 bases from J, with 9 bases between. Germline V gene data show CDR1 as SNHLY and CDR2 as FYNNEI. CDR3 length: 13 amino acids. The CDR3 nucleotides are TGTGCCAGCGGCCCAATAAACACCGGGGAGCTGTTTTTT. Residues: CASGPINTGELFF.

This clonotype was seen ten or more times. The chain joins TRBV28 to TRBJ1-5; possible D gene TRBD1, 6 bases. CDR1 is MDHEN and CDR2 is SYDVKM in the germline V gene. V lost 2 bases, J lost 6 bases, and 14 bases lay in between. The CDR3 is made up of 15 amino acids. This CDR3 is CASSLPGGRGQPQHF. In DNA, the CDR3 is TGTGCCAGCAGTTTACCGGGGGGCAGGGGTCAGCCCCAGCATTTT.

At least ten counts were recorded for this clonotype. This chain joins TRBV18 and TRBJ2-3; no firm D call. Looked up from germline, CDR1 is KGHSH and CDR2 is LQKENI. The CDR3 runs to 14 residues. V was shortened by 3 bases and J by 5 bases, with 12 bases between the two germline ends. The CDR3 sequence is CASSPVASGDTQYF. CDR3 sequence (DNA): TGTGCCAGCTCACCGGTAGCCTCGGGAGATACGCAGTATTTT.

This clonotype has a handful of counts. The chain couples TRBV19 to TRBJ2-5; tentatively, D is TRBD2 (5 bases). Germline CDR1 and CDR2: LNHDA and SQIVND (reference sequence). CDR3 length: 15 amino acids. Trimming stripped 2 bases from V and 2 bases from J, with 12 bases between. The chain's CDR3 is CASSITGRTQETQYF. CDR3 nucleotide sequence: TGTGCCAGTAGTATAACGGGCAGGACTCAAGAGACCCAGTACTTC.

V is TRBV3-1 and J is TRBJ2-3; maybe TRBD1 (7 bases). Germline CDR1 reads LGHDT; CDR2 reads YNNKEL (reference sequence). The CDR3 has 14 residues. Trimming left V 6 bases short and J 9 bases short, with 19 bases between. CDR3 DNA sequence: TGTGCCAGCAGGGCGGAGGGGGCCCCTGTAACGCAGTATTTT. Translating gives CASRAEGAPVTQYF.

This clonotype was counted between two and nine times. V gene TRBV20-1 combines with J gene TRBJ1-6, with D tentatively TRBD1 (6 bases). Trimming cost V 4 bases and J 10 bases, with 17 bases left between them. CDR1 DFQATT and CDR2 SNEGSKA come from the germline V gene (reference sequence). CDR3 length: 14 amino acids. CDR3 sequence (DNA): TGCAGTGCTACAAGGGGGGGCCTTGGGTCACCCCTCCACTTT. Its protein is CSATRGGLGSPLHF.

Points on this clonotype: This clone may be a read error of a much larger clone one base away. V is TRBV3-1 and J is TRBJ2-1, with a tentative D call TRBD2 (6 bases). Trimming removed 0 bases from V and 13 bases from J, with 16 bases in between. The CDR3 loop spans 14 amino acids. In germline, CDR1 is LGHDT, CDR2 YNNKEL (reference sequence). The CDR3 nucleotides are TGTGCCAGCAGCCAAGACGTGCCGGGGGAGACCCAGTTCTTC. As protein: CASSQDVPGETQFF.

In its sample, this clonotype was seen once. J is TRBJ2-7 and V is TRBV11-1; 8 positions agree with TRBD2. Germline V gene data show CDR1 as SGHAT and CDR2 as FQDESV (reference sequence). The J segment lost 2 bases and the V segment lost 2 bases, leaving 8 bases of the junction unmatched. CDR3 length equals 16 residues. The CDR3 region is CASSLFLAGLPYEQYF. CDR3 nucleotide sequence: TGTGCCAGCAGCTTATTCCTAGCGGGCCTCCCCTACGAGCAGTACTTC.

This clonotype was recorded at least ten times. DNA for the CDR3: TGTGCCAGCAGCCAAGTTTCTAGCGGGAGATGGTATGAGCAGTTCTTC. Encoded protein: CASSQVSSGRWYEQFF. The chain is built from TRBV3-1 and TRBJ2-1; TRBD2 matches at 10 bases. CDR1 is LGHDT, CDR2 YNNKEL, per germline (reference sequence). The CDR3 sequence is 16 residues long. The V gene end was trimmed by 1 base and the J gene end by 8 bases; junction bases not matched to a gene: 8.

Worth noting for this clonotype: Given a far larger clone just one base away, this is likely a sequencing read error. This chain connects TRBV7-2 to TRBJ1-6; D is uncertain. Per the germline V gene, CDR1 is SGHTA and CDR2 is FQGNSA. V gave up 1 base and J gave up 8 bases, with 9 bases separating them. This CDR3 has 14 residues. This CDR3 is CASSLVASDSPLHF. For the CDR3, the DNA is TGTGCCAGCAGCTTAGTGGCATCTGATTCACCCCTCCACTTT.

This clonotype occurred many times. V and J are TRBV11-3 and TRBJ2-7; D gene uncertain. Germline V CDR1 and CDR2: SGHNT, YENEEA. The CDR3 covers 18 residues. V dropped 5 bases and J dropped 0 bases, with 23 bases sitting between them. The CDR3 region is CASSLSWAQPFNSYEQYF. The DNA of the CDR3 is TGTGCCAGCAGCCTTTCATGGGCACAGCCTTTTAACTCCTACGAGCAGTACTTC.

This clonotype was counted at least ten times. The chain combines TRBV5-5 with TRBJ2-3; TRBD1 matches at 7 bases. The CDR3 is made up of 16 amino acids. V lost 2 bases to trimming and J lost 2 bases; unmatched junction nucleotides: 8. Per germline, CDR1 SGHKS and CDR2 YYEKEE (reference sequence). Here the CDR3 DNA reads TGTGCCAGCAGCTTCCGACAGGGCGGCTCCACAGATACGCAGTATTTT. Protein: CASSFRQGGSTDTQYF.

The rearrangement links TRBV27 to TRBJ2-7; possible D gene TRBD1, 6 bases. The CDR3 consists of 12 residues. Germline V gene sequence: CDR1 MNHEY, CDR2 SMNVEV (reference sequence). Trimming removed 5 bases from V and 5 bases from J, with 10 bases in between. Here the CDR3 DNA reads TGTGCCAGCAGTACGGACAGCAACGAGCAGTACTTC. This encodes CASSTDSNEQYF.

This chain joins TRBV6-2 or TRBV6-3 and TRBJ2-1; 11 bases line up with TRBD2. V lost 4 bases to trimming and J lost 10 bases; unmatched junction nucleotides: 6. The CDR3 totals 14 residues. Germline V gives CDR1 MNHEY, CDR2 SVGEGT. CDR3 protein: CASSSLAGGGEQFF. The CDR3, as DNA: TGTGCCAGCAGTTCCCTAGCGGGAGGTGGGGAGCAGTTCTTC.

The chain uses TRBV5-1 and TRBJ1-2; D is uncertain. This CDR3 contains 14 residues. The V gene's germline CDR1 is SGHRS and CDR2 YFSETQ. Trimming removed 4 bases from V and 0 bases from J, with 10 bases in between. As DNA, the CDR3 is TGCGCCAGCAGCCAAGGTCCGACTAACTATGGCTACACCTTC. It yields the protein CASSQGPTNYGYTF.

In this sample, this clonotype turned up many times. This chain uses TRBV2 with TRBJ2-7, with D perhaps TRBD1 (6 bases). V was clipped by 6 bases and J by 2 bases, with 17 bases between them. The CDR3 extends over 15 amino acids. CDR1 is SNHLY and CDR2 is FYNNEI in the germline V gene. CDR3 region: CASSEPSDRPYEQYF. In nucleotides, the CDR3 is TGTGCCAGCAGCGAACCGTCAGACAGGCCCTACGAGCAGTACTTC. The full variable domain, completed using reference TRBV2 and TRBJ2-7, is EPEVTQTPSHQVTQMGQEVILRCVPISNHLYFYWYRQILGQKVEFLVSFYNNEISEKSEIFDDQFSVERPDGSNFTLKIRSTKLEDSAMYFCASSEPSDRPYEQYFGPGTRLTVT.

Regarding this clonotype: Given a much more abundant clone one base away, this may be a read error. This sequence joins TRBV15 and TRBJ2-3; D gene unclear. There are 14 residues in the CDR3. Germline CDR1 LNHNV, CDR2 YYDKDF (reference sequence). CDR3: CATSQDRPPDTQCF. In DNA form, the CDR3 reads TGTGCCACCAGCCAGGACCGCCCCCCAGATACGCAGTGTTTT.

This clonotype was seen only a few times. V and J are TRBV20-1 and TRBJ1-5; the D is unclear. V was pared by 6 bases and J by 1 base, with 13 bases between. The CDR3 is made up of 14 amino acids. Germline assignment: CDR1 DFQATT and CDR2 SNEGSKA (reference sequence). CDR3 DNA: TGCAGTGCCACCCTAGGGCGAAGCAATCAGCCCCAGCATTTT. Translation: CSATLGRSNQPQHF.

There are many counts of this clonotype. J is TRBJ2-1 and V is TRBV18; 9 bases line up with TRBD2. J gave up 0 bases and V 4 bases, and 7 bases lay outside the gene matches. The CDR3 extends over 17 amino acids. CDR1 is KGHSH and CDR2 is LQKENI in the germline V gene. This chain's CDR3 is CASSLGSGGSSYNEQFF. For the CDR3, the DNA is TGTGCCAGCTCACTTGGTAGCGGGGGAAGCTCCTACAATGAGCAGTTCTTC.

This clonotype has at least ten counts. The J gene is TRBJ2-1, the V gene TRBV6-1; D remains ambiguous. This CDR3 comprises 16 residues. V was cut by 6 bases and J by 8 bases, with 23 bases left in between. Germline V gives CDR1 MNHNS, CDR2 SASEGT. The CDR3 sequence is CASSQLSVGPRHEQFF. Written as DNA, the CDR3 is TGTGCCAGCAGCCAACTCAGTGTTGGCCCCCGCCATGAGCAGTTCTTC.

With regard to this clonotype: A far bigger clonotype differs at one base, so this is likely a read error. J is TRBJ2-7 and V is TRBV7-2; D is possibly TRBD2 (6 bases). The CDR3 is 13 amino acids. The V and J ends lost 5 bases and 3 bases respectively, with 11 bases between them. Germline values: CDR1 SGHTA, CDR2 FQGNSA. The CDR3, as DNA: TGTGCCAGCAGCGCGGTCGGGGGCTACGAGCAGTACTTC. Amino acids: CASSAVGGYEQYF.

This clonotype was observed once. Being one base from a much bigger clone, this may be a read error. The rearrangement joins TRBV20-1 to TRBJ2-1, with D perhaps being TRBD1 or TRBD2 (6 bases each). This CDR3 has 16 amino acids. V dropped 0 bases and J dropped 11 bases, with 23 bases sitting between them. Germline V lookup: CDR1 DFQATT, CDR2 SNEGSKA (reference sequence). CDR3 in DNA: TGCAGTGCTAGAGACGGTGGAGGGGGGCTACGAGCGCAGCAGTTCTTC. Amino acids: CSARDGGGGLRAQQFF.

This chain links TRBV27 with TRBJ1-1; D is unresolved. CDR1 is MNHEY and CDR2 is SMNVEV in the germline V gene (reference sequence). This CDR3 comprises 13 residues. V lost 1 base and J 4 bases, leaving 7 bases between the germline ends. CDR3 protein: CASSLYQATEAFF. Written as DNA, the CDR3 is TGTGCCAGCAGTTTATATCAAGCCACTGAAGCTTTCTTT.

Ten or more counts support this clonotype. The V gene is TRBV28, the J gene TRBJ2-2; TRBD1 might be the D (6 bases). V gave up 4 bases and J gave up 1 base, with 19 bases separating them. This CDR3 has 18 amino acids. Germline CDR1 MDHEN, CDR2 SYDVKM. The CDR3 region is CASSSNLGRTENTGELFF. In DNA, the CDR3 is TGTGCCAGCAGTTCCAATTTGGGCCGGACAGAGAACACCGGGGAGCTGTTTTTT.

The table lists this clonotype with many counts. This rearrangement joins TRBV2 to TRBJ1-4; D is unclear. Per germline, CDR1 SNHLY and CDR2 FYNNEI. CDR3 length: 11 residues. V was trimmed by 6 bases and J by 14 bases, leaving 13 bases between them. The CDR3 protein is CASSPGCWLFF. Written as DNA, the CDR3 is TGTGCCAGCAGCCCGGGGTGCTGGCTGTTTTTT.

This clonotype has ten or more counts. The junction shows a germline mismatch at one end, possibly a read error. The V and J genes are TRBV18 and TRBJ2-1; the match to TRBD2 covers 7 bases. CDR3 length: 15 amino acids. Germline CDR1 and CDR2: KGHSH and LQKENI. Here the CDR3 reads CASSPPRSGNNEQFF. CDR3 coding DNA: TGTGCCAGCTCGCCACCCCGCAGCGGGAACAATGAGCAGTTCTTC.

This clonotype was seen at least ten times. V is TRBV7-2 and J is TRBJ2-7; possibly TRBD2 for D (5 bases). CDR1 is SGHTA and CDR2 is FQGNSA in the germline V gene. This CDR3 region has 14 residues. V lost 5 bases to trimming and J lost 5 bases, with 16 bases between them. The CDR3 is CASSPVEGLHEQYF. In DNA form, the CDR3 reads TGTGCCAGCAGCCCCGTTGAGGGTCTGCACGAGCAGTACTTC.